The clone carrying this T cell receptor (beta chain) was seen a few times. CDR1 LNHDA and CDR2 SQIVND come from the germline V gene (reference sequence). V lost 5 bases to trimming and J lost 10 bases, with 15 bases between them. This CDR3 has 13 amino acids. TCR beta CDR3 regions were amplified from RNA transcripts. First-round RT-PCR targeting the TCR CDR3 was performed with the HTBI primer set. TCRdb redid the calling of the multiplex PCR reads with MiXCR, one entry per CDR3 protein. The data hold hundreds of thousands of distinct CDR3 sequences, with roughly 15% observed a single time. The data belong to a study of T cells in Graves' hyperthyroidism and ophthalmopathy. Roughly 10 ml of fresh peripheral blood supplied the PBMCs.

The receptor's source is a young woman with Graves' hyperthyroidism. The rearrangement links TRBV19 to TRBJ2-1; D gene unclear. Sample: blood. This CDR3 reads CASSVAVTEEQFF. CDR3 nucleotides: TGTGCCAGTAGTGTAGCAGTGACGGAGGAGCAGTTCTTC.